This passage covers 18 T cell receptor beta chains from one sample sequenced in a study of T cells in women clearing cervical HPV infection. Generated by immunoSEQ multiplex PCR, the TCRdb table keeps only in-frame clones and is missing some. There are fewer than 10,000 clones in the sample, with over 8% held by the top ten. Sequenced sample: blood buffy coat. These receptors came from a woman between 18 and 69 years old with a cervical HPV16 infection that either progressed to CIN3+ or cleared (not recorded which).

As concerns this clone: The read gets to within 3 residues of the CDR3 end, and the germline J gene fills in the rest. The V and J genes are TRBV19 and TRBJ2-2; possibly TRBD1 for D (6 bases). This CDR3 spans 13 amino acids. V was cut by 3 bases and J by 8 bases, with 10 bases left in between. Germline lookup yields CDR1 LNHDA and CDR2 SQIVND (reference sequence). CDR3 DNA (partial): TGTGCCAGTAGTATTCAGGGGCTAGGGGAG. This sequence encodes CASSIQGLGE. The full CDR3 is CASSIQGLGELFF. Based on the CDR3 plus reference TRBV19 and TRBJ2-2, the full variable domain is DGGITQSPKYLFRKEGQNVTLSCEQNLNHDAMYWYRQDPGQGLRLIYYSQIVNDFQKGDIAEGYSVSREKKESFPLTVTSAQKNPTAFYLCASSIQGLGELFFGEGSRLTVL.

This clone shows up as medium-sized (0.01 to 0.1%) by frequency. Read data end 3 residues before the CDR3 end; the end is taken from the germline J gene. This chain links TRBV5-1 with TRBJ1-4; perhaps TRBD1 as D (6 bases). The germline V gene encodes CDR1 SGHRS and CDR2 YFSETQ. Trimming shortened V by 2 bases and J by 7 bases, and 15 bases separated the two germline ends. The length of the CDR3 is 15 residues. The DNA read from the CDR3 is TGCGCCAGCAGCTTAGGGGCGGGGGCTGGTGAAAAA. Translated, it gives CASSLGAGAGEK. The whole CDR3 region reads CASSLGAGAGEKLFF.

About this clone itself: The read gets to within 3 residues of the CDR3 end, and the germline J gene fills in the rest. The chain employs TRBV5-6 and TRBJ1-1; 9 nucleotides agree with TRBD1. CDR1 and CDR2 from the germline V gene are SGHDT and YYEEEE. The CDR3 has 13 residues. CDR3 sequence: CASSGTGRREAFF. The DNA read from the CDR3 is TGTGCCAGCAGCGGGACAGGGCGACGCGAA.

On this clone itself: From the germline J gene comes the end of the CDR3, since the read stops 3 residues before it. The chain carries TRBV18 and TRBJ2-1; a weak D match, TRBD2 (7 bases). V dropped 2 bases and J dropped 0 bases, with 8 bases sitting between them. The length of the CDR3 is 15 residues. The V gene's germline CDR1 is KGHSH and CDR2 LQKENI. The CDR3 is CASSPRGGSYNEQFF. The CDR3 bases that were read are TGTGCCAGCTCACCAAGGGGGGGCTCCTACAATGAG.

In regard to this clone: The read terminates 3 residues ahead of where the CDR3 ends, so the germline J gene completes it. J is TRBJ2-3 and V is TRBV14, with D perhaps matching TRBD1 (5 bases). Germline V gives CDR1 SGHDN, CDR2 FVKESK. The CDR3 covers 17 residues. Trimming shortened V by 4 bases and J by 2 bases, and 19 bases separated the two germline ends. The chain's CDR3 is CASSPTRGAGITDTQYF. CDR3 DNA (partial): TGTGCCAGCAGCCCGACCCGTGGGGCAGGGATCACAGATACG.

A word on this clone: The CDR3 goes on 3 residues after the read ends, and that part is filled in from the germline J gene. The gene calls are TRBV5-4 and TRBJ1-1, with D possibly TRBD1 on 6 matching bases. CDR1 SGHNT and CDR2 YYREEE come from the germline V gene (reference sequence). The CDR3 is 14 amino acids. V was cut by 6 bases and J by 3 bases, with 15 bases left in between. The DNA read from the CDR3 is TGTGCCAGCATGTCGGGGGGCAGGGACACTGAA. Protein sequence: CASMSGGRDTE. From start to end, the CDR3 is CASMSGGRDTEAFF.

Concerning this clone: The missing CDR3 end, 3 residues past where the read stops, is filled in from the germline J gene. The chain recombines TRBV5-4 with TRBJ1-2; unclear D gene. Looked up from germline, CDR1 is SGHNT and CDR2 is YYREEE (reference sequence). The germline V and J ends were trimmed by 9 bases and 5 bases, with 5 bases remaining between them. The CDR3 runs to 9 residues. Incomplete CDR3 DNA: TGTGCCAACTCTTATGGC. Encoded protein: CANSYG. The whole CDR3 is CANSYGYTF. Supplemented by reference TRBV5-4 and TRBJ1-2, the full variable domain reads ETGVTQSPTHLIKTRGQQVTLRCSSQSGHNTVSWYQQALGQGPQFIFQYYREEENGRGNFPPRFSGLQFPNYSSELNVNALELDDSALYLCANSYGYTFGSGTRLTVV.

Of note for this clone: The CDR3 end falls 3 residues outside the read, so it is completed with the germline J gene. This rearrangement joins TRBV19 to TRBJ1-1; D gene uncertain. The CDR3 loop spans 15 amino acids. With 1 base removed from V and 1 base from J, the gap between germline ends came to 10 bases. Looked up from germline, CDR1 is LNHDA and CDR2 is SQIVND (reference sequence). CDR3 bases read: TGTGCCAGTAGTATAGCCCCAGGAGCGAACACTGAA. It is translated as CASSIAPGANTE. The entire CDR3 protein is CASSIAPGANTEAFF.

Points on this clone: Read coverage stops 3 residues before the CDR3 terminus; the germline J gene supplies the remainder. The V and J genes are TRBV7-3 and TRBJ2-1; 7 bases are a match to TRBD2. CDR1 and CDR2 from the germline V gene are SGHTA and FQGTGA. The length of the CDR3 is 16 residues. Unmatched junction bases numbered 7, after V lost 0 bases and J lost 5 bases. The sequenced CDR3 bases are TGTGCCAGCAGCTTAACTTTGGCGGGGGTTAACAATGAG. It codes for CASSLTLAGVNNE. The full-length CDR3 reads as CASSLTLAGVNNEQFF.

As for this clone: The read is 3 residues too short to cover the CDR3 end, so that end is filled in from the germline J gene. V is TRBV7-9 and J is TRBJ1-2; TRBD1 might be the D (5 bases). The CDR3 is made up of 12 amino acids. Per the germline V gene, CDR1 is SEHNR and CDR2 is FQNEAQ (reference sequence). The CDR3 sequence is CASSRGTDTYTF. The DNA read from the CDR3 is TGTGCCAGCAGCAGGGGCACAGATACC.

On this clone itself: The read ends 3 residues early relative to the CDR3; the germline J gene fills the gap. V usage is TRBV6-2 or TRBV6-3 and J usage is TRBJ2-4, with TRBD2 as a possible D gene (7 bases). Germline V gene data show CDR1 as MNHEY and CDR2 as SVGEGT. This CDR3 is 12 amino acids long. The part of the CDR3 DNA that was read is TGTGCCAGCAGTTCAGGGGACTATGGT. Translation: CASSSGDYG. The CDR3 reads in full as CASSSGDYGQYF.

Notes on this clone: The CDR3 end falls 3 residues outside the read, so it is completed with the germline J gene. This rearrangement joins TRBV9 to TRBJ2-2, with 9 nucleotides matching TRBD2. The CDR3 is 16 residues long. The germline gives CDR1 SGDLS, CDR2 YYNGEE. With 2 bases clipped from V and 3 bases from J, the junction kept 5 bases outside the gene matches. CDR3 amino acids: CASSVAGGTYTGELFF. The CDR3 bases that were read are TGTGCCAGCAGCGTGGCGGGGGGGACGTACACCGGGGAG. The entire variable domain, with the rest obtained from reference TRBV9 and TRBJ2-2, is as follows: DSGVTQTPKHLITATGQRVTLRCSPRSGDLSVYWYQQSLDQGLQFLIQYYNGEERAKGNILERFSAQQFPDLHSELNLSSLELGDSALYFCASSVAGGTYTGELFFGEGSRLTVL.

The covered CDR3 bases are TGTGCCAGCAGTTACAAACAGGGGGTCCCCGACGAG. Translation: CASSYKQGVPDE. The whole CDR3 protein reads CASSYKQGVPDEQYF. The genes are TRBV7-2 and TRBJ2-7; 8 bases line up with TRBD1. Sequencing ends 3 residues short of the CDR3 end; the germline J gene provides the rest. The V segment lost 6 bases and the J segment 5 bases; nucleotides outside the gene matches: 12. Germline CDR1 is SGHTA and CDR2 is FQGNSA. CDR3 length equals 15 residues.

Turning to this clone: The CDR3 end lies 3 residues beyond the end of the read and is filled in from the germline J gene. At the DNA level, this CDR3 is encoded by other sequences in the same sample as well. The chain uses TRBV7-2 and TRBJ1-2, with 7 bases aligning to TRBD1. CDR1 SGHTA and CDR2 FQGNSA come from the germline V gene. The CDR3 runs 12 residues. The part of the CDR3 DNA that was read is TGTGCCAGCAGCTTGGGGACAGTGGCC. Translated, it gives CASSLGTVA. The entire CDR3 is CASSLGTVAYTF.

The DNA read from the CDR3 is TGTGCCAGCAGCCCAGGACTAGCGGGTATATACGAG. Protein product: CASSPGLAGIYE. The full-length CDR3 reads as CASSPGLAGIYEQYF. The rearrangement links TRBV5-4 to TRBJ2-7; 11 bases match TRBD2. The read comes to an end 3 residues before the CDR3 does, leaving the germline J gene to fill in the end. The CDR3 runs 15 residues. CDR1 and CDR2 from the germline V gene are SGHNT and YYREEE (reference sequence). The junction had 7 bases not matched to a gene; V was cut back by 4 bases and J by 4 bases.

Judged by frequency, this clone is medium-sized. The CDR3 is cut off 3 residues early in the read; its end comes from the germline J gene. The chain recombines TRBV20-1 with TRBJ2-1; a weak D match, TRBD2 (6 bases). Trimming stripped 4 bases from V and 6 bases from J, with 16 bases between. The V gene's germline CDR1 is DFQATT and CDR2 SNEGSKA (reference sequence). This CDR3 contains 14 residues. The DNA read from the CDR3 is TGCAGTGCTACTAGCGCATCCTACTCCAATGAG. Translating gives CSATSASYSNE. In full, the CDR3 is CSATSASYSNEQFF.

Concerning this clone: The read falls 3 residues short of the CDR3 end, and the missing part is taken from the germline J gene. The V call is TRBV19, the J call TRBJ2-7; D unclear. V was pared by 3 bases and J by 2 bases, with 8 bases between. CDR1 and CDR2 from the germline V gene are LNHDA and SQIVND (reference sequence). This CDR3 has 13 residues. The CDR3 spells CASSIGSTYEQYF. The sequenced CDR3 bases are TGTGCCAGTAGTATTGGCAGTACCTACGAG.

A note on this clone: The read ends 3 residues shy of where the CDR3 ends; the end is completed using the germline J gene. The chain joins TRBV20-1 to TRBJ2-1; the match to TRBD2 covers 8 bases. The CDR3 consists of 15 residues. V shed 0 bases and J 7 bases; nucleotides not matched to a gene: 8. CDR1 is DFQATT, CDR2 SNEGSKA, per germline (reference sequence). The CDR3 region is CSARDKVERGNEQFF. The CDR3 bases that were read are TGCAGTGCTAGAGATAAGGTTGAGCGGGGGAATGAG.